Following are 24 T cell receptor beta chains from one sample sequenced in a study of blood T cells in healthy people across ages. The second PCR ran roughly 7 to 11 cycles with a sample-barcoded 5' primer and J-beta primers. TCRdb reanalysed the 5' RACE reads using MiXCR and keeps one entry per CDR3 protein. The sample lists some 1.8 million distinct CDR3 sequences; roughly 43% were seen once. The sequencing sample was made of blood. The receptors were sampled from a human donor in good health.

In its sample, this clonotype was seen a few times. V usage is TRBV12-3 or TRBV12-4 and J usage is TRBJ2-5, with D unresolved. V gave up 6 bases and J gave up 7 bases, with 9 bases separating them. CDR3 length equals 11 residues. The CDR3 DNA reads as TGTGCCAGCAGCCAAATCACGACCCAGTACTTC. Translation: CASSQITTQYF.

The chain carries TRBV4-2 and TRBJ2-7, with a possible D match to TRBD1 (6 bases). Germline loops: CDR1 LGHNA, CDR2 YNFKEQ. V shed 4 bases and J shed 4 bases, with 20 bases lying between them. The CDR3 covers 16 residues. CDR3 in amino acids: CASSLLIQGVGYEQYF. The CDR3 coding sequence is TGTGCCAGCAGCCTACTTATACAGGGTGTTGGTTACGAGCAGTACTTC.

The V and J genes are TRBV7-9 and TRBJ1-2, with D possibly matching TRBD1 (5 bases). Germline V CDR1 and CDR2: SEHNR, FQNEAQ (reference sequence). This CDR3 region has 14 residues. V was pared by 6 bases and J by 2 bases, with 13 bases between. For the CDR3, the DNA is TGTGCCAGCAGTATGGGGCGTCTCAACTATGGCTACACCTTC. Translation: CASSMGRLNYGYTF.

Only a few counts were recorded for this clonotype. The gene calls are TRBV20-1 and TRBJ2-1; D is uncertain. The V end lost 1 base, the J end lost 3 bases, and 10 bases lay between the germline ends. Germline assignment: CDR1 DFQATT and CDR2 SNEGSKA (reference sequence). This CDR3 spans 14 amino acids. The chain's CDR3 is CSARGLEDYNEQFF. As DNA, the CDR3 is TGCAGTGCTAGAGGACTTGAAGACTACAATGAGCAGTTCTTC.

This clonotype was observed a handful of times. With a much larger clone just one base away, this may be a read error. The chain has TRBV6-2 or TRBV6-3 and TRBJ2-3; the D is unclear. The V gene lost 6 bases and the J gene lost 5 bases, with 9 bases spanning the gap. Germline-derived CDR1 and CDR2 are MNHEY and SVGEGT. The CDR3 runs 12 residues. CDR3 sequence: CASSTAGDTQYF. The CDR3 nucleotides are TGTGCCAGCAGCACCGCAGGAGATACGCAGTATTTT.

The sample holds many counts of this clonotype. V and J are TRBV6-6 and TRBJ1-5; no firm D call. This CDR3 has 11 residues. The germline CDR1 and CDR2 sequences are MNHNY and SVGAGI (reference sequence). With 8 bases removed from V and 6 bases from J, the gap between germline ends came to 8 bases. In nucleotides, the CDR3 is TGTGCCAGCGGTCTGCGTCAGCCCCAGCATTTT. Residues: CASGLRQPQHF.

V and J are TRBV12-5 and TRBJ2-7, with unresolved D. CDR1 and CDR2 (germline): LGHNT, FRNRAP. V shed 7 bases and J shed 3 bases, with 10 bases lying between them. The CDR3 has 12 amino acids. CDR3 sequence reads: CASASRDYEQYF. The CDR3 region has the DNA TGTGCTAGTGCCTCCAGAGACTACGAGCAGTACTTC. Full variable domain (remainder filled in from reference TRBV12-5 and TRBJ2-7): DARVTQTPRHKVTEMGQEVTMRCQPILGHNTVFWYRQTMMQGLELLAYFRNRAPLDDSGMPKDRFSAEMPDATLATLKIQPSEPRDSAVYFCASASRDYEQYFGPGTRLTVT.

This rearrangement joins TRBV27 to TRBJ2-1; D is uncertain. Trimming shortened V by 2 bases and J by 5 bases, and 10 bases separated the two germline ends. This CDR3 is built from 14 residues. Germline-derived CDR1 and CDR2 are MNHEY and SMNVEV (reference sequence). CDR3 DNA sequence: TGTGCCAGCAGTTTAATCGCCCCCCACAATGAGCAGTTCTTC. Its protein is CASSLIAPHNEQFF.

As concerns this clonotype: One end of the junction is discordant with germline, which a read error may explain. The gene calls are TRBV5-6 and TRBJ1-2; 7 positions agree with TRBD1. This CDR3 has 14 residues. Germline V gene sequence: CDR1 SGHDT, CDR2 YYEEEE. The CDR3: CACSLGQRNYGYTF. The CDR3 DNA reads TGTGCCTGCAGCTTGGGACAGAGGAACTATGGCTACACCTTC.

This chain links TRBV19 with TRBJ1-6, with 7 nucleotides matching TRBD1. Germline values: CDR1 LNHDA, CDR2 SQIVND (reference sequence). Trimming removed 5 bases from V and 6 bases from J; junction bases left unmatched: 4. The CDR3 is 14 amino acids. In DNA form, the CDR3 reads TGTGCCAGTAGTGCGAGGGGGCTTAATTCACCCCTCCACTTT. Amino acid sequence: CASSARGLNSPLHF.

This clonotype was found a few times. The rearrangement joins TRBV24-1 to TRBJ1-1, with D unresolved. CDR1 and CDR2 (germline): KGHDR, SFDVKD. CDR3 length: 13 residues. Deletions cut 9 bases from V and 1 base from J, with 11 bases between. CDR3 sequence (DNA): TGTGCCACCCGCGGGGTTACGAACACTGAAGCTTTCTTT. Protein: CATRGVTNTEAFF.

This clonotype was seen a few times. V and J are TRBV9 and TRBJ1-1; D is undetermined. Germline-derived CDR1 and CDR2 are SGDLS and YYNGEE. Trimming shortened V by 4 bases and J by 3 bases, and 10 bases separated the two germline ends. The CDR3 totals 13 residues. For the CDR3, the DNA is TGTGCCAGCAGCATATACGATGACACTGAAGCTTTCTTT. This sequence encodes CASSIYDDTEAFF.

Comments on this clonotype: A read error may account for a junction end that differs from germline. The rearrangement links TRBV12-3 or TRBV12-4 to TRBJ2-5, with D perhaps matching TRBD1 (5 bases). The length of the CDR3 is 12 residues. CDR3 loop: CASSRDEEAQYF. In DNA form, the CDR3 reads TGTGCCAGCAGCAGGGATGAAGAGGCCCAGTACTTC.

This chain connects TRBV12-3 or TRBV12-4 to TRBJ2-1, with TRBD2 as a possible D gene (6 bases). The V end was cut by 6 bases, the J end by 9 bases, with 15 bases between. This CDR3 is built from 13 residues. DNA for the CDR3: TGTGCCAGCAGCTCCCGGCGGGGAAGTGAGCAGTTCTTC. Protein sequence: CASSSRRGSEQFF.

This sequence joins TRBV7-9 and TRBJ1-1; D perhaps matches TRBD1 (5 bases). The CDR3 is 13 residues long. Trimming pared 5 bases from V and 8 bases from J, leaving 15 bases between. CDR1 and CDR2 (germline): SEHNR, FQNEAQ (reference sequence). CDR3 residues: CASSTLAGQEAFF. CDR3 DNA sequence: TGTGCCAGCAGCACCCTGGCAGGGCAGGAAGCTTTCTTT.

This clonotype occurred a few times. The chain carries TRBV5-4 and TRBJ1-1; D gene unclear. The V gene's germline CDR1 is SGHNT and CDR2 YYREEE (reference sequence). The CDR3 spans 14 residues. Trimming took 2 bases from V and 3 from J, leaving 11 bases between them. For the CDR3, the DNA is TGTGCCAGCAGCTTTAGTAACGGAGACACTGAAGCTTTCTTT. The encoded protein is CASSFSNGDTEAFF.

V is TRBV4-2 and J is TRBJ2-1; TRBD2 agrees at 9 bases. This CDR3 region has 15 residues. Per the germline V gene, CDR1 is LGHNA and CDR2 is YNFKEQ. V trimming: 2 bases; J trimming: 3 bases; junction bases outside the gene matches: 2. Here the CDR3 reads CASSQSGGNYNEQFF. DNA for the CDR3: TGTGCCAGCAGCCAAAGCGGGGGGAACTACAATGAGCAGTTCTTC.

CDR3 bases: TGCGCCAGCGCGAATAGTGGCTCTGGGGCCAACGTCCTGACTTTC. It translates to CASANSGSGANVLTF. The chain links TRBV5-1 to TRBJ2-6, with D unclear. V was pared by 7 bases and J by 0 bases, with 11 bases between. This CDR3 contains 15 residues. Germline loops: CDR1 SGHRS, CDR2 YFSETQ.

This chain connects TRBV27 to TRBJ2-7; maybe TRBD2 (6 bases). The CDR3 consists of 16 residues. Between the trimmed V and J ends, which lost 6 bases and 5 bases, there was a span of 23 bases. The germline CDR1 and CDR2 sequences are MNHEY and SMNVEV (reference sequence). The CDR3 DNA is TGTGCCAGCAGCGATTCGGGACTGACTTATATCCACGAGCAGTACTTC. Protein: CASSDSGLTYIHEQYF.

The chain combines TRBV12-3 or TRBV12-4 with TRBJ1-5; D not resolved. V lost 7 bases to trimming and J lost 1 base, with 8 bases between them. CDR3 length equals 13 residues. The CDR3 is CASTGMSNQPQHF. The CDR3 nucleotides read TGTGCCAGCACGGGGATGAGCAATCAGCCCCAGCATTTT.

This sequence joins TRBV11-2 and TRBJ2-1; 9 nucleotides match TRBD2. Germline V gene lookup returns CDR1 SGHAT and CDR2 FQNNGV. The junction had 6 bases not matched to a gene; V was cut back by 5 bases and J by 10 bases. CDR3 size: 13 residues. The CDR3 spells CASSPRAGGEQFF. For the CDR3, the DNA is TGTGCCAGCAGCCCGCGCGCGGGAGGGGAGCAGTTCTTC.

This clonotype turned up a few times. DNA for the CDR3: TGCAGTGCTAGAAACCGGGCCCCACGTAGACCAAATGAAAAACTGTTTTTT. Translating gives CSARNRAPRRPNEKLFF. J is TRBJ1-4 and V is TRBV20-1; D unclear. Trimming left V 2 bases short and J 5 bases short, with 21 bases between. Germline loops: CDR1 DFQATT, CDR2 SNEGSKA (reference sequence). The CDR3 sequence is 17 residues long.

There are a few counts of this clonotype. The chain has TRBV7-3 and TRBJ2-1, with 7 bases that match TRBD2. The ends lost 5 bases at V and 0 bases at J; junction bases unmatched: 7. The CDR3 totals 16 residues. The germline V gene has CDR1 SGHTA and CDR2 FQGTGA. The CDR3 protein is CASSPYGGNSYNEQFF. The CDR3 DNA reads TGTGCCAGCAGCCCCTACGGGGGGAACTCCTACAATGAGCAGTTCTTC. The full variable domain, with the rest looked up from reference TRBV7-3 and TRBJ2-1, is GAGVSQTPSNKVTEKGKYVELRCDPISGHTALYWYRQSLGQGPEFLIYFQGTGAADDSGLPNDRFFAVRPEGSVSTLKIQRTERGDSAVYLCASSPYGGNSYNEQFFGPGTRLTVL.

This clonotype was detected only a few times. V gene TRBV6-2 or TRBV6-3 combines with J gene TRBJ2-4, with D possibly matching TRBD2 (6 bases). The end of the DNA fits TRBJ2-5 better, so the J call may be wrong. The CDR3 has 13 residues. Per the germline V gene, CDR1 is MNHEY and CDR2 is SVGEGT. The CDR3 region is CASSLTRYETQYF. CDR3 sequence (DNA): TGTGCCAGCAGTTTGACTAGATACGAGACCCAGTACTTC.